Each of the 8 T cell receptor beta chains below was sequenced from the same sample in a study of T cells in localized non-small cell lung cancer. Some clones are missing from TCRdb's copy, which holds only in-frame ones; the method was immunoSEQ multiplex PCR. The sample has about 45,000 clones; approximately 80% are singletons. The specimen comprised peripheral blood mononuclear cells, sampled before any cancer treatment. The origin of the receptors is a man between 40 and 75 years old with stage III lung adenocarcinoma.

The chain links TRBV27 to TRBJ2-4, with 7 bases fitting TRBD1. Losses at the gene ends were 5 bases for V and 1 base for J; bases not matched to a gene: 5. The CDR3 is 15 residues long. Germline lookup yields CDR1 MNHEY and CDR2 SMNVEV (reference sequence). In nucleotides, the CDR3 is TGTGCCAGCAGTACACAGGGGTCGGCCAAAAACATTCAGTACTTC. Translation gives CASSTQGSAKNIQYF.

The chain is built from TRBV5-4 and TRBJ2-1; D perhaps matches TRBD1 (5 bases). V lost 1 base and J lost 8, with 16 bases in between. Germline loops: CDR1 SGHNT, CDR2 YYREEE (reference sequence). The CDR3 is 15 amino acids. DNA for the CDR3: TGTGCCAGCAGCTTGTTGTCTCTAGAAGGGGATGAGCAGTTCTTC. It encodes CASSLLSLEGDEQFF.

V and J are TRBV6-6 and TRBJ2-2; the D gene is possibly TRBD1 (6 bases). Germline V gene lookup returns CDR1 MNHNY and CDR2 SVGAGI (reference sequence). The V gene lost 5 bases and the J gene lost 1 base, with 11 bases spanning the gap. The CDR3 is 15 residues long. In DNA form, the CDR3 reads TGTGCCAGCAGTCATCCACAGGGGAACACCGGGGAGCTGTTTTTT. It yields the protein CASSHPQGNTGELFF.

The chain couples TRBV10-3 to TRBJ2-5; D not resolved. Germline CDR1 and CDR2: ENHRY and SYGVKD. The V end lost 3 bases, the J end lost 5 bases, and 10 bases lay between the germline ends. This CDR3 contains 13 residues. The CDR3 nucleotides are TGTGCCATCAGTGATGGAGCTACGGAGACCCAGTACTTC. It is translated as CAISDGATETQYF.

V usage is TRBV9 and J usage is TRBJ2-7; 8 nucleotides agree with TRBD2. The V segment lost 1 base and the J segment 6 bases; nucleotides outside the gene matches: 9. Germline V gives CDR1 SGDLS, CDR2 YYNGEE. CDR3 size: 15 residues. This chain's CDR3 is CASSVSSRGALEQYF. In DNA form, the CDR3 reads TGTGCCAGCAGCGTAAGCTCGCGGGGGGCGCTCGAGCAGTACTTC.

This sequence joins TRBV4-1 and TRBJ1-5, with D possibly being TRBD1 (6 bases). V was shortened by 1 base and J by 9 bases, with 19 bases between the two germline ends. The V gene's germline CDR1 is MGHRA and CDR2 YSYEKL. The CDR3 runs to 16 residues. The CDR3 loop reads CASSQGEQGWGGPQHF. The CDR3 DNA sequence: TGCGCCAGCAGCCAAGGGGAACAGGGATGGGGGGGGCCCCAGCATTTT.

This clone was recorded once. The chain links TRBV9 to TRBJ1-1, with TRBD1 matching over 11 bases. The length of the CDR3 is 18 residues. Germline V gives CDR1 SGDLS, CDR2 YYNGEE. J gave up 5 bases and V 4 bases, and 16 bases lay outside the gene matches. CDR3 sequence: CASSPSGTGGKGRTEAFF. The CDR3 DNA reads as TGTGCCAGCAGCCCTAGTGGGACAGGGGGAAAGGGACGGACTGAAGCTTTCTTT.

V and J are TRBV12-5 and TRBJ2-7; no firm D call. This CDR3 is 12 amino acids long. V gave up 5 bases and J gave up 5 bases, with 10 bases separating them. CDR1 and CDR2 (germline): LGHNT, FRNRAP. In DNA, the CDR3 is TGTGCTAGTGGTCTAACTAAGCACGAGCAGTACTTC. Translated: CASGLTKHEQYF.